The clone carrying this T cell receptor beta chain appeared many times. This specimen includes other DNA sequences encoding the same CDR3. One Seattle source followed patients from active infection through their disease course. The data are from a study of blood T cell repertoires in COVID-19. Across the whole study: Material from acute and convalescent COVID-19 was sourced from the United States, Italy and Spain. Sources were T cells, B-cell-depleted T cells, or PBMCs; the material itself was cDNA or gDNA.

Original handling: Quantification of nucleated cells was approximated via reference gene primer amplification. Only in-frame clones appear in the TCRdb table, and some are missing; sequencing was by immunoSEQ multiplex PCR. V and J calls and clone size are given by that table; D and trimming were obtained from the DNA. The sample lists fewer than 90,000 clones; roughly 72% were seen once. The ends were cut back, 3 bases at V and 2 bases at J, with 11 bases in the middle. CDR1 and CDR2 (germline): LNHDA, SQIVND (reference sequence). The length of the CDR3 is 14 residues. This receptor was taken from a man aged 55 to 69 with COVID-19, enrolled during active disease. Sequencing input: peripheral blood. The rearrangement uses TRBV19 and TRBJ2-7; D perhaps matches TRBD2 (6 bases). For the CDR3, the DNA is TGTGCCAGTAGTATCGGCGGGACGACCTACGAGCAGTACTTC. It encodes CASSIGGTTYEQYF.